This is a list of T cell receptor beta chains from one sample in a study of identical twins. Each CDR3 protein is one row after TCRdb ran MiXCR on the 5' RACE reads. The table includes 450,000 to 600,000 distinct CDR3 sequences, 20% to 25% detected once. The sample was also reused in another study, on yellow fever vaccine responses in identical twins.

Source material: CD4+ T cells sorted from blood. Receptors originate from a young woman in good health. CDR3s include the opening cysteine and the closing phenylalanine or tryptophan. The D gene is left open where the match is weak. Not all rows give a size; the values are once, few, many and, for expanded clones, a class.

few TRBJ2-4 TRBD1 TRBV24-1 TGTGCCACCAGTGATGGTACCGACAGGGTCAAAAACATTCAGTACTTC CATSDGTDRVKNIQYF
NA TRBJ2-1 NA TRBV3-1 TGTGCCAGCAGCCAAGATAGGCAGGGTTATGGCAATGAGCAGTTCTTC CASSQDRQGYGNEQFF
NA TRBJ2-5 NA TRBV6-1 TGTGCCAGCAGTGAACGACTGTTTCAAGAGACCCAGTACTTC CASSERLFQETQYF
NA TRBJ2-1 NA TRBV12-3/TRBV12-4 TGTGCCAGCACAAGGGGGGGAGTCGGTAATGAGCAGTTCTTC CASTRGGVGNEQFF
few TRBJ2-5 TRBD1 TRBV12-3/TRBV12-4 TGTGCCAGCAGACACGGGACAGGCCAAGAGACCCAGTACTTC CASRHGTGQETQYF
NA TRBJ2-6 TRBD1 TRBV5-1 TGCGCCAGCAAGATGGGACAGACCTCTGGGGCCAACGTCCTGACTTTC CASKMGQTSGANVLTF
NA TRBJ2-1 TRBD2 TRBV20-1 TGCAGTGCTAGCGACCTAGCGGGAGTGCACAATGAGCAGTTCTTC CSASDLAGVHNEQFF
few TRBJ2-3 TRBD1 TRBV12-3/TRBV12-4 TGTGCCAGCAGACGACAGGGAACAGATACGCAGTATTTT CASRRQGTDTQYF
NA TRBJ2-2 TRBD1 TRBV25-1 TGTGCCAGCACCTGGTCTGGGACAGGGTACACCGGGGAGCTGTTTTTT CASTWSGTGYTGELFF
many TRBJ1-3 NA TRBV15 TGTGCCACCAGCACCAGACATACCTCTGGAAACACCATATATTTT CATSTRHTSGNTIYF
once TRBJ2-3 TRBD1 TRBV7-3 TGTGCCAGCAGCGCCCAACCAGGGGGAAGCACAGATACGCAGTATTTT CASSAQPGGSTDTQYF
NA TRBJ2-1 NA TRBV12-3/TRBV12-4 TGTGCCAGCAGTCCGGATACCTCTCACCTACCGGGAACCACCAGCGGTGAGCAGTTCTTC CASSPDTSHLPGTTSGEQFF
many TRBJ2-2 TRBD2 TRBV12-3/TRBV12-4 TGTGCCAGCAGACTAGCGGGGAACACCGGGGAGCTGTTTTTT CASRLAGNTGELFF
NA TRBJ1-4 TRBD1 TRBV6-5 TGTGCCAGCAGTTACGGGGGACAGGCAATCGGAAAACTGTTTTTT CASSYGGQAIGKLFF
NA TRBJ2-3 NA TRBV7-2 TGTGCCAGCAGCTTAGGTGGGGAAGTACCGCAGTATTTT CASSLGGEVPQYF
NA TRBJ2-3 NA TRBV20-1 TGCAGTGCTAGAGACGTAGGGGCCACTAGCACAGATACGCAGTATTTT CSARDVGATSTDTQYF
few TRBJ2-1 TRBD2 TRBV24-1 TGTGCCACCCGGGCTTCTAAGGGAAGCGGGACTAGCGGGAGGGCCGGGCTCTATGAGCAGTTCTTC CATRASKGSGTSGRAGLYEQFF
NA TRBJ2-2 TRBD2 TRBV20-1 TGCAGTGCTCCTAACCTAGCGGGGGGAACCGGGGAGCTGTTTTTT CSAPNLAGGTGELFF
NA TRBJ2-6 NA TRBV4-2 TGTGCCAGCAGCCAAGATAGGGGGGGGGCCAACGTCCTGACTTTC CASSQDRGGANVLTF
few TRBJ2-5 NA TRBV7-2 TGTGCCAGCAGCTTAGAGGTGACCCAGTACTTC CASSLEVTQYF
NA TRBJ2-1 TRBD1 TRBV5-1 TGCGCCAGCACTAAGGGACAGGGACCCTACAATGAGCAGTTCTTC CASTKGQGPYNEQFF
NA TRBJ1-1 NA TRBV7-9 TGTGCCAGCAGCGTGATGGACGGTGAAGCTTTCTTT CASSVMDGEAFF
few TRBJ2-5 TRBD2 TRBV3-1 TGTGCCAGCAGCACCACTAGCGGGAAACTCCCCAAAGAGACCCAGTACTTC CASSTTSGKLPKETQYF
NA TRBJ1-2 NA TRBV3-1 TGTGCCAGCAGCCAAGGCGGTGGCTACACCTTC CASSQGGGYTF
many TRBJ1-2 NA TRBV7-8 TGTGCCAGCGTGGGTCATGGGGGAGGAAATACTAACTATGGCTACACCTTC CASVGHGGGNTNYGYTF
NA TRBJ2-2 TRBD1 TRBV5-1 TGCGCCAGCAGCTTATTACCGGGACAGGGGCGAGGAATCACCGGGGAGCTGTTTTTT CASSLLPGQGRGITGELFF
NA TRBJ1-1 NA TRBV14 TGTGCCAGCAGCCTCAGTCTTTTTAACACTGAAGCTTTCTTT CASSLSLFNTEAFF
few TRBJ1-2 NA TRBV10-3 TGTGCCATCAGCCAGGGGATGCAAATAGATGGCTACACCTTC CAISQGMQIDGYTF
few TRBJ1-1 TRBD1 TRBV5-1 TGCGCCAGCAGCTTTTCAGGGGGAACTGAAGCTTTCTTT CASSFSGGTEAFF
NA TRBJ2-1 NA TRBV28 TGTGCCAGCAGTTGGCGCGGTCCTGAGCAGTTCTTC CASSWRGPEQFF
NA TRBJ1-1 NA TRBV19 TGTGCCAGTAGTACAATGTTGAACACTGAAGCTTTCTTT CASSTMLNTEAFF
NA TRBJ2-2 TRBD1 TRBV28 TGTGCCAGCAGGGAACGGACAGGGTACACCGGGGAGCTGTTTTTT CASRERTGYTGELFF
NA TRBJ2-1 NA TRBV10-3 TGTGCCATCAGTGAGACGTCGGGGTCGACCGGCTCCTACAATGAGCAGTTCTTC CAISETSGSTGSYNEQFF
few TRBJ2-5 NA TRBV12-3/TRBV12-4 TGTGCCAGCAGTCCTTGGATGAACGAGAGGGTAACCCAGTACTTC CASSPWMNERVTQYF
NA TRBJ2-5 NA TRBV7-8 TGTGCCAGCAGCCCTTACGGGGCGGGTAAAGAGACCCAGTACTTC CASSPYGAGKETQYF
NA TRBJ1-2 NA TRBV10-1 TGCGCCAGCAGTGAATACAGGACCTATGGCTACACCTTC CASSEYRTYGYTF
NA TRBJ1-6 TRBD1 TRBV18 TGTGCCAGCTCACCGACAGGGACAAATTCACCCCTCCACTTT CASSPTGTNSPLHF
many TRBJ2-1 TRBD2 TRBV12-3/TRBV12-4 TGTGCCAGCAGGTACCTAGCGGGAGCAGGCAATGAGCAGTTCTTC CASRYLAGAGNEQFF
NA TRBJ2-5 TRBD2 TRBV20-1 TGCAGTGCTAGGGATGAAGAATGGACTAGCCATGGGGAGACCCAGTACTTC CSARDEEWTSHGETQYF